The clone carrying this T cell receptor (beta chain) was recorded at least ten times. Its antigen is not identified. The CDR3 covers 19 residues. Trimming removed 6 bases from V and 4 bases from J, with 28 bases in between. Germline V gene lookup returns CDR1 MNHNS and CDR2 SASEGT. Any patient presenting with uncontrolled infection, other autoimmune disease, pregnancy or lactation was left out. PBMCs were collected from an approximately 9.3 ml volume of fresh peripheral blood. Amplification of TCR beta CDR3 regions was performed using RNA transcripts as template. In the first-round RT-PCR of the TCR CDR3, the HTBI primer set was used. MiXCR was run by TCRdb on the multiplex PCR reads, yielding one entry per CDR3 protein. The table records a few hundred thousand distinct CDR3 sequences, roughly 13% of them present only once. The data belong to a study of T cells in Graves' hyperthyroidism and ophthalmopathy. Across the study: Once the initial diagnosis was made, peripheral blood was obtained before any treatment.

Study-wide points: With a median lead of roughly 6.8 months before onset, the model predicted ophthalmopathy.

The TCR comes from a woman aged 25 to 39 with Graves' hyperthyroidism that later progressed to Graves' ophthalmopathy. The chain links TRBV6-1 to TRBJ1-3; D gene ambiguous. The specimen sequenced was blood. The chain's CDR3 is CASRDNGLTPRGAGNTIYF. The CDR3 DNA sequence: TGTGCCAGCAGAGACAACGGTCTTACCCCTCGCGGTGCCGGAAACACCATATATTTT.